One TCR beta chain is described in this entry. As yet, its antigen is unknown. Measured with immunoSEQ multiplex PCR; TCRdb has only the in-frame clones, and not every one. The data show some 10,000 clones, 70% to 80% seen once. This entry belongs to a study of chemoradiotherapy in HPV16-positive cancers. Study-level information: Candidate HPV-specific T-cell clones and common TCR motifs came from functional assays in a couple of HPV16-positive patients. Study results and caveats: Non-HPV-specific T cells did not expand in tumors during treatment, whereas candidate HPV-specific clones and E7-related motifs did. Only two HPV16-positive patients supplied the functional HPV-specificity definition.

CDR1 LNHDA and CDR2 SQIVND come from the germline V gene (reference sequence). The V end was cut by 3 bases, the J end by 4 bases, with 9 bases between. The CDR3 is made up of 14 amino acids. Over chemoradiotherapy, repertoires were sampled more than once. The J gene is TRBJ1-4, the V gene TRBV19; D uncertain. The source is a human donor with HPV-associated anogenital cancer. This sample was gathered from a patient who underwent chemoradiotherapy. DNA of the CDR3: TGTGCCAGTAGTATCACAGCGAGTAATGAAAAACTGTTTTTT. As protein: CASSITASNEKLFF. The variable domain in full, completed from reference TRBV19 and TRBJ1-4, reads DGGITQSPKYLFRKEGQNVTLSCEQNLNHDAMYWYRQDPGQGLRLIYYSQIVNDFQKGDIAEGYSVSREKKESFPLTVTSAQKNPTAFYLCASSITASNEKLFFGSGTQLSVL.